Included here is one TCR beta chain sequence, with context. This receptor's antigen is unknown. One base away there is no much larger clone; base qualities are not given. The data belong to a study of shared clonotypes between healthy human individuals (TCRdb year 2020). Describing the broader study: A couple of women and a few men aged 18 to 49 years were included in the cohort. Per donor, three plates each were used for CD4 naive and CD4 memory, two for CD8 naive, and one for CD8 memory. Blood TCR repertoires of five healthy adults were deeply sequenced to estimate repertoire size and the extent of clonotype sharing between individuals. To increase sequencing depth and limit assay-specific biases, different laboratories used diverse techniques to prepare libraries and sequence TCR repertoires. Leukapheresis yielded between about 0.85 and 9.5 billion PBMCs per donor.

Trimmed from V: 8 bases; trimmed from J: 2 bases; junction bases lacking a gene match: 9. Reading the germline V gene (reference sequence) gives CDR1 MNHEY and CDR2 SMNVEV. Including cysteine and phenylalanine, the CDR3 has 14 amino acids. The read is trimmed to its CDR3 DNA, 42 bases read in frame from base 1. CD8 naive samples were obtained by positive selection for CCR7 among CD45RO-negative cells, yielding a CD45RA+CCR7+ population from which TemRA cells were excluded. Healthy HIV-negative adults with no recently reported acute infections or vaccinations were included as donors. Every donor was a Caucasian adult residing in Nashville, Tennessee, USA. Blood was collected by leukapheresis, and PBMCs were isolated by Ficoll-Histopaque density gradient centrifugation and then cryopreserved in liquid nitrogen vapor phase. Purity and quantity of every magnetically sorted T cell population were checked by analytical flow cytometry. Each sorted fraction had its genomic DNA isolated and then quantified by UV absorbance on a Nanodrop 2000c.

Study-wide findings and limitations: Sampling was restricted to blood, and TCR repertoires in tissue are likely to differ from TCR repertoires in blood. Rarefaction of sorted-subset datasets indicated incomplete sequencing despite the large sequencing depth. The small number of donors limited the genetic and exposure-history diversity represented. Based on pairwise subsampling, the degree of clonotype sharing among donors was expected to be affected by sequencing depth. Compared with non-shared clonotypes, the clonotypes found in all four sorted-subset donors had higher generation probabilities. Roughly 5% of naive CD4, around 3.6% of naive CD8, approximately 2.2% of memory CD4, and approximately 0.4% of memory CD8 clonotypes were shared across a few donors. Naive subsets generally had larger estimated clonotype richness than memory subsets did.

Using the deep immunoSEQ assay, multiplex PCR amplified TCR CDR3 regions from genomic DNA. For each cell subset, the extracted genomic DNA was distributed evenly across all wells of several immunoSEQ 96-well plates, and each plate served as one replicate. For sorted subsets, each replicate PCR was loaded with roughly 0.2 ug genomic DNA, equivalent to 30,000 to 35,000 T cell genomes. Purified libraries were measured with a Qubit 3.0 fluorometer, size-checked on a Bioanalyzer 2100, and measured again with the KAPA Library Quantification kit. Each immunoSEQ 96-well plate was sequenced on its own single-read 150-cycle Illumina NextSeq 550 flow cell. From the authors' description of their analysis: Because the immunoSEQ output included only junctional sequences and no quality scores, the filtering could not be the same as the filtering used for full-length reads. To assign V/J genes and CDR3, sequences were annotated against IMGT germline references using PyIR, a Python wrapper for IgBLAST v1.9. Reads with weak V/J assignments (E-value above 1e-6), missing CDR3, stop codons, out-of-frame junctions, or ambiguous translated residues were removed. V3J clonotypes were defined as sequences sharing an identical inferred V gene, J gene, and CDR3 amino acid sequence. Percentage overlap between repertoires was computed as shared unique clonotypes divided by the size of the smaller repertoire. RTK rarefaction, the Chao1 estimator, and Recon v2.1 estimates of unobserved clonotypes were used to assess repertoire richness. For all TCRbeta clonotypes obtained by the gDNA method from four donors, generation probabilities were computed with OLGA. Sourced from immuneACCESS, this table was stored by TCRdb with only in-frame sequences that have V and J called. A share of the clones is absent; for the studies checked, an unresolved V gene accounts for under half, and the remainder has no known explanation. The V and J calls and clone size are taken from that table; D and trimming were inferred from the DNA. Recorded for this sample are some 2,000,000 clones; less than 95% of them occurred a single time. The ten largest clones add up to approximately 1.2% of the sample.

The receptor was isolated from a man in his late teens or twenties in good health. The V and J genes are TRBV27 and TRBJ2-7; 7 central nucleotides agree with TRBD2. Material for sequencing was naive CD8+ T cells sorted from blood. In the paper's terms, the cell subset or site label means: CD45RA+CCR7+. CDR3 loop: CASRPAGLAYEQYF. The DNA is TGTGCCAGCCGACCAGCGGGGCTAGCCTACGAGCAGTACTTC.